A single sample gave rise to the 21 T cell receptor beta chains below, sequenced in a study of blood T cell repertoires in COVID-19. Clones were sequenced by immunoSEQ multiplex PCR, and TCRdb holds only the in-frame ones, with some missing. The sample includes about 260,000 clones, 88% of them seen just once. Specimen: peripheral blood. Receptor source: a woman between 65 and 79 years old with COVID-19, enrolled during active disease.

As regards this clone: In the same sample, other DNA sequences code for this CDR3. In nucleotides, the CDR3 is TGTGCCAGCAGGCGACAGGGGGCTAGCTACGAGCAGTACTTC. It encodes CASRRQGASYEQYF. The rearrangement joins TRBV28 to TRBJ2-7; the match to TRBD1 covers 10 bases. This CDR3 is built from 14 residues. The V gene's germline CDR1 is MDHEN and CDR2 SYDVKM. After removal of 6 bases from V and 3 bases from J, the junction contained 5 bases not matched to a gene.

The J gene is TRBJ2-3, the V gene TRBV9, with a possible D match to TRBD1 (6 bases). Germline V gene sequence: CDR1 SGDLS, CDR2 YYNGEE. V was cut by 4 bases and J by 6 bases, with 15 bases left in between. The CDR3 totals 14 residues. The CDR3 sequence: CASSSRDIYDTQYF. The CDR3 nucleotides are TGTGCCAGCAGCTCCAGGGACATATACGATACGCAGTATTTT.

The chain is built from TRBV6-5 and TRBJ1-2, with D perhaps matching TRBD1 (5 bases). Germline V gene sequence: CDR1 MNHEY, CDR2 SVGAGI. V lost 8 bases and J 2 bases, leaving 12 bases between the germline ends. This CDR3 is built from 13 residues. The DNA for the CDR3 is TGTGCCAGCGGAAACGGGGGGAACTATGGCTACACCTTC. This encodes CASGNGGNYGYTF.

The genes are TRBV11-2 and TRBJ2-7, with 10 positions matching TRBD1. Germline V CDR1 and CDR2: SGHAT, FQNNGV. The length of the CDR3 is 15 residues. The trim removed 2 bases at V and 3 bases at J, leaving 4 bases unmatched. DNA of the CDR3: TGTGCCAGCAGCTTACTGACAGGGGGCATCTACGAGCAGTACTTC. Protein: CASSLLTGGIYEQYF.

The chain uses TRBV28 and TRBJ1-1, with D perhaps matching TRBD1 (6 bases). The CDR3 length is 17 residues. Germline V gene lookup returns CDR1 MDHEN and CDR2 SYDVKM. Deletions cut 3 bases from V and 0 bases from J, with 17 bases between. CDR3 nucleotides: TGTGCCAGCAGTTTTCGCGAACAGGGCAGGATGAACACTGAAGCTTTCTTT. It translates to CASSFREQGRMNTEAFF. Supplemented by reference TRBV28 and TRBJ1-1, the full variable domain reads DVKVTQSSRYLVKRTGEKVFLECVQDMDHENMFWYRQDPGLGLRLIYFSYDVKMKEKGDIPEGYSVSREKKERFSLILESASTNQTSMYLCASSFREQGRMNTEAFFGQGTRLTVV.

The genes are TRBV6-2 or TRBV6-3 and TRBJ2-7; the D gene is possibly TRBD2 (5 bases). The CDR3 spans 14 residues. Looked up from germline, CDR1 is MNHEY and CDR2 is SVGEGT. The V end was cut by 6 bases, the J end by 6 bases, with 18 bases between. The CDR3 coding sequence is TGTGCCAGCAGCTGGGTCGCCGGGGAATCCGAGCAGTACTTC. Encoded protein: CASSWVAGESEQYF.

V usage is TRBV6-5 and J usage is TRBJ2-7; no clear D gene. Deletions cut 6 bases from V and 3 bases from J, with 9 bases between. CDR3 length: 12 residues. Germline V gene sequence: CDR1 MNHEY, CDR2 SVGAGI. CDR3 nucleotides: TGTGCCAGCAGCCCCGACTTCTACGAGCAGTACTTC. Its protein product is CASSPDFYEQYF.

The J gene is TRBJ2-7, the V gene TRBV19; the match to TRBD2 covers 10 bases. Germline V lookup: CDR1 LNHDA, CDR2 SQIVND (reference sequence). The CDR3 runs to 13 residues. V lost 9 bases, J lost 3 bases, and 5 bases stayed unmatched. This CDR3 is CASQSSGSYEQYF. The CDR3 DNA reads as TGTGCCAGCCAGTCTAGCGGGAGCTACGAGCAGTACTTC. Full variable domain (remainder filled in from reference TRBV19 and TRBJ2-7): DGGITQSPKYLFRKEGQNVTLSCEQNLNHDAMYWYRQDPGQGLRLIYYSQIVNDFQKGDIAEGYSVSREKKESFPLTVTSAQKNPTAFYLCASQSSGSYEQYFGPGTRLTVT.

The rearrangement links TRBV15 to TRBJ1-4, with 8 bases that match TRBD1. J lost 0 bases, V lost 3 bases, and 3 bases had no gene match. Germline-derived CDR1 and CDR2 are LNHNV and YYDKDF (reference sequence). This CDR3 contains 16 residues. CDR3 sequence (DNA): TGTGCCACCAGCAGCCTGACAGGGGCAACTAATGAAAAACTGTTTTTT. Translation gives CATSSLTGATNEKLFF.

V is TRBV28 and J is TRBJ2-3; 11 bases are shared with TRBD2. The V gene end was trimmed by 5 bases and the J gene end by 1 base; junction bases not matched to a gene: 17. Germline assignment: CDR1 MDHEN and CDR2 SYDVKM. This CDR3 has 20 amino acids. The CDR3 region is CASSTEFQASGRLGTDTQYF. As DNA, the CDR3 is TGTGCCAGCAGTACCGAATTCCAGGCTAGCGGGAGGTTGGGCACAGATACGCAGTATTTT. Drawing the rest from reference TRBV28 and TRBJ2-3, the complete variable domain is DVKVTQSSRYLVKRTGEKVFLECVQDMDHENMFWYRQDPGLGLRLIYFSYDVKMKEKGDIPEGYSVSREKKERFSLILESASTNQTSMYLCASSTEFQASGRLGTDTQYFGPGTRLTVL.

The chain combines TRBV19 with TRBJ1-4; possible D gene TRBD1, 5 bases. Germline assignment: CDR1 LNHDA and CDR2 SQIVND (reference sequence). With 3 bases removed from V and 7 bases from J, the gap between germline ends came to 15 bases. The CDR3 contains 15 residues. The CDR3 nucleotides read TGTGCCAGTAGTATTTCTGCTAGGGGTGGTGAAAAACTGTTTTTT. Translating gives CASSISARGGEKLFF.

This sequence joins TRBV7-9 and TRBJ1-6; D is undetermined. The V end lost 3 bases, the J end lost 4 bases, and 7 bases lay between the germline ends. The CDR3 covers 14 residues. Germline assignment: CDR1 SEHNR and CDR2 FQNEAQ (reference sequence). This CDR3 is CASSLVGYNSPLHF. In nucleotides, the CDR3 is TGTGCCAGCAGCTTGGTCGGTTATAATTCACCCCTCCACTTT.

This clone showed up just a few times. The chain carries TRBV7-9 and TRBJ1-1, with unresolved D. This CDR3 spans 16 amino acids. Per the germline V gene, CDR1 is SEHNR and CDR2 is FQNEAQ (reference sequence). V lost 4 bases, J lost 0 bases, and 15 bases lay in between. CDR3 sequence reads: CASSSSRGDLNTEAFF. The CDR3, as DNA: TGTGCCAGCAGCTCGAGTAGAGGTGACCTGAACACTGAAGCTTTCTTT.

This chain links TRBV28 with TRBJ1-2; D is perhaps TRBD1 (6 bases). This CDR3 region has 13 residues. Germline CDR1 reads MDHEN; CDR2 reads SYDVKM. V lost 6 bases, J lost 4 bases, and 12 bases lay in between. The CDR3 protein is CASRPTGLYGYTF. The CDR3 DNA is TGTGCCAGCAGGCCGACAGGTCTCTATGGCTACACCTTC.

V is TRBV19 and J is TRBJ1-2; a weak D match, TRBD1 (5 bases). The V and J ends lost 3 bases and 4 bases respectively, with 9 bases between them. The CDR3 runs 13 residues. CDR1 LNHDA and CDR2 SQIVND come from the germline V gene (reference sequence). CDR3 sequence (DNA): TGTGCCAGTAGTATGTCCGGGGGCTATGGCTACACCTTC. As protein: CASSMSGGYGYTF. The entire variable domain, with the rest obtained from reference TRBV19 and TRBJ1-2, is as follows: DGGITQSPKYLFRKEGQNVTLSCEQNLNHDAMYWYRQDPGQGLRLIYYSQIVNDFQKGDIAEGYSVSREKKESFPLTVTSAQKNPTAFYLCASSMSGGYGYTFGSGTRLTVV.

This clone was seen a few times. J is TRBJ2-2 and V is TRBV4-1, with D perhaps matching TRBD1 (6 bases). CDR1 and CDR2 (germline): MGHRA, YSYEKL. The V gene lost 3 bases and the J gene lost 1 base, with 9 bases spanning the gap. This CDR3 is 15 amino acids long. This CDR3 reads CASSQQGLNTGELFF. CDR3 DNA: TGCGCCAGCAGCCAGCAGGGGCTGAACACCGGGGAGCTGTTTTTT.

V usage is TRBV5-1 and J usage is TRBJ1-1; D uncertain. This CDR3 comprises 14 residues. Deletions cut 0 bases from V and 6 bases from J, with 12 bases between. Germline lookup yields CDR1 SGHRS and CDR2 YFSETQ. The CDR3 here is CASSLVSGNAEAFF. The CDR3 DNA follows: TGCGCCAGCAGCTTGGTTAGTGGTAACGCTGAAGCTTTCTTT.

The rearrangement links TRBV5-4 to TRBJ2-5; TRBD2 aligns across 9 bases. CDR1 is SGHNT, CDR2 YYREEE, per germline (reference sequence). CDR3 length: 15 amino acids. The V gene end was trimmed by 3 bases and the J gene end by 4 bases; junction bases not matched to a gene: 7. This CDR3 reads CASSSPAGGRETQYF. The CDR3 coding sequence is TGTGCCAGCAGCTCGCCCGCGGGAGGGCGAGAGACCCAGTACTTC.

The chain has TRBV5-6 and TRBJ2-5; D may be TRBD2 (5 bases). This CDR3 is built from 15 residues. The germline V gene encodes CDR1 SGHDT and CDR2 YYEEEE. V was clipped by 5 bases and J by 2 bases, with 16 bases between them. The CDR3 DNA reads TGTGCCAGCAGTCTGACCGGACGGGATCAAGAGACCCAGTACTTC. This sequence encodes CASSLTGRDQETQYF.

The V gene is TRBV19, the J gene TRBJ2-5; 8 positions agree with TRBD2. The germline V gene encodes CDR1 LNHDA and CDR2 SQIVND (reference sequence). Trimming took 2 bases from V and 7 from J; bases not matched to a gene: 6. The CDR3 consists of 14 residues. The CDR3 region has the DNA TGTGCCAGTAGTATACGGGAGGGCAGGGTGACCCAGTACTTC. As protein: CASSIREGRVTQYF.

V gene TRBV18 combines with J gene TRBJ2-7, with 7 nucleotides matching TRBD1. Looked up from germline, CDR1 is KGHSH and CDR2 is LQKENI. With 0 bases clipped from V and 3 bases from J, the junction kept 5 bases outside the gene matches. The CDR3 sequence is 15 residues long. In DNA, the CDR3 is TGTGCCAGCTCACCACCGCTCGACAGGGTCTACGAGCAGTACTTC. Amino acids: CASSPPLDRVYEQYF.